This passage covers 3 T cell receptor beta chains from one sample sequenced in a study of PD-1 blockade in mismatch repair-deficient tumors. Measured with immunoSEQ multiplex PCR; TCRdb has only the in-frame clones, and not every one. The table has some 100,000 clones, about four fifths seen once. The sample was peripheral blood, taken 36 weeks after starting pembrolizumab. Source of these receptors: an adult with mismatch repair-deficient cancer.

The rearrangement links TRBV7-9 to TRBJ2-7; 8 bases are shared with TRBD2. This CDR3 has 15 residues. V shed 1 base and J 5 bases; nucleotides not matched to a gene: 7. In germline, CDR1 is SEHNR, CDR2 FQNEAQ (reference sequence). Written as DNA, the CDR3 is TGTGCCAGCAGCTTAGAGGCGGGGGGCTGGGACGAGCAGTACTTC. The encoded protein is CASSLEAGGWDEQYF. The full variable domain, in which reference TRBV7-9 and TRBJ2-7 provide the parts outside the CDR3, is DTGVSQNPRHKITKRGQNVTFRCDPISEHNRLYWYRQTLGQGPEFLTYFQNEAQLEKSRLLSDRFSAERPKGSFSTLEIQRTEQGDSAMYLCASSLEAGGWDEQYFGPGTRLTVT.

On this clone itself: Other DNA sequences from this sample encode an identical CDR3 as well. The V and J genes are TRBV5-1 and TRBJ2-1; D is uncertain. Looked up from germline, CDR1 is SGHRS and CDR2 is YFSETQ. The CDR3 covers 13 residues. V was cut by 0 bases and J by 8 bases, with 9 bases left in between. CDR3 DNA sequence: TGCGCCAGCAGCTTGGGTGCAGGAGATGAGCAGTTCTTC. It encodes CASSLGAGDEQFF.

This chain connects TRBV15 to TRBJ2-3, with D hard to call. Trimming removed 0 bases at V and 2 bases at J, with 9 bases between. This CDR3 comprises 15 residues. Germline V gene lookup returns CDR1 LNHNV and CDR2 YYDKDF (reference sequence). The DNA for the CDR3 is TGTGCCACCAGCAGAGATATAGGGATCACAGATACGCAGTATTTT. Translating it yields CATSRDIGITDTQYF.